Following are 13 T cell receptor beta chains from one sample sequenced in a study of blood T cells in healthy people across ages. Primers used in a second PCR of about 7 to 11 cycles were a sample-barcoded 5' primer and a J-beta primer mix. MiXCR, applied by TCRdb to the 5' RACE reads, yields one record per CDR3 protein. The sample carries about 640,000 distinct CDR3 sequences, around 54% recorded once. Sequenced input: blood. The receptors were gathered from a man between 60 and 75 years old in good health.

The J gene is TRBJ1-2, the V gene TRBV29-1, with 10 positions matching TRBD1. Trimming removed 5 bases from V and 4 bases from J; junction bases left unmatched: 4. Germline CDR1 and CDR2: SQVTM and ANQGSEA. This CDR3 is built from 13 residues. The CDR3 DNA reads as TGCAGCGTTATCCGGACAGGGGGCTATGGCTACACCTTC. Translated: CSVIRTGGYGYTF.

The sample holds a few counts of this clonotype. The chain links TRBV20-1 to TRBJ1-2; 7 nucleotides align to TRBD1. V lost 3 bases to trimming and J lost 5 bases; unmatched junction nucleotides: 6. Per germline, CDR1 DFQATT and CDR2 SNEGSKA (reference sequence). The CDR3 extends over 13 amino acids. The CDR3 DNA reads TGCAGTGCTAGTCCACAGGGGTGGTATGGCTACACCTTC. Protein sequence: CSASPQGWYGYTF.

This clonotype was counted a few times. The CDR3 loop is CASSPGLTGELFF. As DNA, the CDR3 is TGTGCCAGCAGTCCAGGGCTCACCGGGGAGCTGTTTTTT. This chain joins TRBV12-3 or TRBV12-4 and TRBJ2-2; possibly TRBD1 for D (5 bases). This CDR3 is built from 13 residues. Trimming shortened V by 5 bases and J by 4 bases, and 8 bases separated the two germline ends.

This chain joins TRBV6-5 and TRBJ2-4; the D call may be TRBD1 or TRBD2 (5 bases each). The ends were cut back, 0 bases at V and 13 bases at J, with 16 bases in the middle. Germline V gives CDR1 MNHEY, CDR2 SVGAGI. The length of the CDR3 is 14 residues. In DNA form, the CDR3 reads TGTGCCAGCAGTTACTCGAGAGGGGCGGGTGAGCAGTACTTC. Protein: CASSYSRGAGEQYF.

This clonotype has only a few counts. The genes are TRBV6-6 and TRBJ2-5; D might be TRBD1 (6 bases). This CDR3 contains 14 residues. Germline V gene data show CDR1 as MNHNY and CDR2 as SVGAGI (reference sequence). V lost 6 bases to trimming and J lost 2 bases, with 13 bases between them. The CDR3: CASRYGQSQETQYF. The CDR3 DNA reads as TGTGCCAGCAGATACGGACAGTCACAAGAGACCCAGTACTTC.

The chain carries TRBV5-1 and TRBJ1-5; 8 bases are a match to TRBD1. This CDR3 contains 15 residues. From germline, CDR1 is SGHRS and CDR2 YFSETQ. The J segment lost 3 bases and the V segment lost 4 bases, leaving 6 bases of the junction unmatched. The CDR3 reads CASSPGTGLNQPQHF. The CDR3 DNA is TGCGCCAGCAGCCCCGGGACAGGACTCAATCAGCCCCAGCATTTT.

The genes are TRBV29-1 and TRBJ1-2; D is uncertain. Trimming removed 3 bases at V and 0 bases at J, with 11 bases between. The length of the CDR3 is 14 residues. From germline, CDR1 is SQVTM and CDR2 ANQGSEA. CDR3 amino acids: CSVDLDGTNYGYTF. The CDR3 bases are TGCAGCGTTGACCTGGACGGCACTAACTATGGCTACACCTTC.

This clonotype was seen only a few times. J is TRBJ1-4 and V is TRBV25-1; D unresolved. V dropped 4 bases and J dropped 8 bases, with 5 bases sitting between them. The CDR3 covers 11 residues. Germline CDR1 MGHDK, CDR2 SYGVNS. The CDR3 loop is CASSVGEKLFF. In DNA, the CDR3 is TGTGCCAGCAGTGTTGGCGAAAAACTGTTTTTT. Full variable domain (rest looked up from reference TRBV25-1 and TRBJ1-4): EADIYQTPRYLVIGTGKKITLECSQTMGHDKMYWYQQDPGMELHLIHYSYGVNSTEKGDLSSESTVSRIRTEHFPLTLESARPSHTSQYLCASSVGEKLFFGSGTQLSVL.

This clonotype occurred many times. The gene calls are TRBV24-1 and TRBJ2-1; tentatively, D is TRBD1 or TRBD2 (6 bases each). CDR1 is KGHDR, CDR2 SFDVKD, per germline. V lost 9 bases and J 4 bases, leaving 12 bases between the germline ends. The CDR3 length is 13 residues. CDR3 coding DNA: TGTGCCACCCAAGGGGGGCCGTACAATGAGCAGTTCTTC. It translates to CATQGGPYNEQFF.

A few counts support this clonotype. The CDR3 DNA reads TGCAGCGCAGAAGAGAACTATGGCTACACCTTC. This sequence encodes CSAEENYGYTF. The rearrangement uses TRBV29-1 and TRBJ1-2; no clear D. This CDR3 comprises 11 residues. Germline V gene sequence: CDR1 SQVTM, CDR2 ANQGSEA. V was pared by 7 bases and J by 2 bases, with 8 bases between.

This clonotype was seen only a few times. The rearrangement joins TRBV20-1 to TRBJ2-3; TRBD2 matches 11 bases. CDR3 size: 16 residues. Losses at the gene ends were 2 bases for V and 0 bases for J; bases not matched to a gene: 4. Germline loops: CDR1 DFQATT, CDR2 SNEGSKA (reference sequence). The CDR3 DNA sequence: TGCAGTGCTAGACCACTAGCGGGGGAGAGCACAGATACGCAGTATTTT. Protein sequence: CSARPLAGESTDTQYF.

The CDR3 region has the DNA TGCGCCAGCAGCGCAACTTTAGCGGGCCCACCCTACAATGAGCAGTTCTTC. Its translation: CASSATLAGPPYNEQFF. The chain combines TRBV5-1 with TRBJ2-1; 7 positions agree with TRBD2. This CDR3 is built from 17 residues. Germline CDR1 SGHRS, CDR2 YFSETQ. V shed 4 bases, J shed 2 bases, and the junction held 12 bases outside the gene matches.

The chain links TRBV6-1 to TRBJ2-7; D is ambiguous. This CDR3 spans 14 amino acids. Germline V lookup: CDR1 MNHNS, CDR2 SASEGT. V shed 2 bases and J shed 7 bases, with 15 bases lying between them. CDR3: CASSEITDIGEQYF. The CDR3 nucleotides are TGTGCCAGCAGTGAAATAACAGATATAGGGGAGCAGTACTTC.